One and the same sample provided the 7 T cell receptor beta chains below, sequenced in a study of OX40 agonist ivuxolimab in advanced cancers. The library was built by means of the immunoSEQ multiplex PCR assay. Sourced from immuneACCESS, this table was stored by TCRdb with only in-frame sequences that have V and J called. A share of the clones is absent; for the studies checked, an unresolved V gene accounts for under half, and the remainder has no known explanation. Here the sample has around 62,000 clones; around 90% occur a single time. The ten largest clones add up to just over 0.3% of the sample. Sample: CD4+ or CD8+ T cells sorted from blood, taken in a trial of the OX40 agonist ivuxolimab. The receptors derive from an adult with an advanced solid tumor such as melanoma, head and neck, liver or kidney cancer.

The J gene is TRBJ1-5, the V gene TRBV18, with TRBD1 identical over 7 bases. V shed 3 bases and J 4 bases; nucleotides not matched to a gene: 9. Germline V lookup: CDR1 KGHSH, CDR2 LQKENI. This CDR3 region has 16 residues. CDR3 coding DNA: TGTGCCAGCTCACCCTCGACAGGGAGTGTGAATCAGCCCCAGCATTTT. Translated, it gives CASSPSTGSVNQPQHF.

This clone was counted only a few times. The rearrangement links TRBV10-3 to TRBJ2-3; D may correspond to TRBD1 or TRBD2 (7 bases each). This CDR3 comprises 14 residues. Germline CDR1 reads ENHRY; CDR2 reads SYGVKD. The V gene lost 11 bases and the J gene lost 0 bases, with 15 bases spanning the gap. DNA for the CDR3: TGTGCCTTTCGGGGGGACAGAAGCACAGATACGCAGTATTTT. Its translation: CAFRGDRSTDTQYF.

This chain uses TRBV4-1 with TRBJ1-2; D not resolved. Per the germline V gene, CDR1 is MGHRA and CDR2 is YSYEKL. The CDR3 covers 14 residues. V was shortened by 0 bases and J by 6 bases, with 11 bases between the two germline ends. CDR3 bases: TGCGCCAGCAGCCAAGATCGGCCAGTGGATGGCTACACCTTC. This gives the protein CASSQDRPVDGYTF.

This chain links TRBV4-1 with TRBJ1-3; D possibly corresponds to TRBD1 (5 bases). The CDR3 has 15 amino acids. V was shortened by 8 bases and J by 0 bases, with 14 bases between the two germline ends. Germline loops: CDR1 MGHRA, CDR2 YSYEKL. CDR3 residues: CASGTPASSGNTIYF. The DNA of the CDR3 is TGCGCCAGCGGGACGCCGGCATCCTCTGGAAACACCATATATTTT.

The chain has TRBV6-5 and TRBJ2-7; 12 bases are shared with TRBD1. Germline CDR1 and CDR2: MNHEY and SVGAGI. The CDR3 covers 15 residues. After removal of 2 bases from V and 5 bases from J, the junction contained 4 bases not matched to a gene. The CDR3 coding sequence is TGTGCCAGCAGTTACGGGGGACAGGGGGCAGACGAGCAGTACTTC. This gives the protein CASSYGGQGADEQYF.

Worth noting for this clone: Other DNA sequences in this sample translate to the same CDR3. The rearrangement uses TRBV28 and TRBJ2-7; D call uncertain. V shed 7 bases and J shed 6 bases, with 16 bases lying between them. The CDR3 runs 13 residues. Per the germline V gene, CDR1 is MDHEN and CDR2 is SYDVKM. In DNA form, the CDR3 reads TGTGCCAGCAACTGGGATTCTAAAGGCGAGCAGTACTTC. Its protein is CASNWDSKGEQYF.

This sequence joins TRBV6-6 and TRBJ2-3; D remains unclear. With 6 bases removed from V and 4 bases from J, the gap between germline ends came to 8 bases. From germline, CDR1 is MNHNY and CDR2 SVGAGI (reference sequence). This CDR3 comprises 12 residues. CDR3 sequence reads: CASRPRPDTQYF. The CDR3 DNA follows: TGTGCCAGCAGACCCCGACCAGATACGCAGTATTTT.